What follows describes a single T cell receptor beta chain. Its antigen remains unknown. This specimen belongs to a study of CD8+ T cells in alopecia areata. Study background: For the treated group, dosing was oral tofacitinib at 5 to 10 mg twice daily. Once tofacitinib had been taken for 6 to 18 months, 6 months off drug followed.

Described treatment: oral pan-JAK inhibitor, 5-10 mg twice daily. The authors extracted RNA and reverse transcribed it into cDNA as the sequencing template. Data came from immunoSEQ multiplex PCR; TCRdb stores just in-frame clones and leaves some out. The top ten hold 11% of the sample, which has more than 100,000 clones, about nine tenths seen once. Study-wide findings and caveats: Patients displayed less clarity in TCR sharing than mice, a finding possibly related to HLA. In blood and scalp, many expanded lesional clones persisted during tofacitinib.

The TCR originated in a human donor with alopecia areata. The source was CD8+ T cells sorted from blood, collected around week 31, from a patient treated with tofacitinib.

CDR3 sequence: CASSEAWADTDTQYF. The CDR3 nucleotides are TGTGCCAGCAGTGAAGCCTGGGCCGACACAGATACGCAGTATTTT. The genes are TRBV2 and TRBJ2-3; no definite D call. V was shortened by 0 bases and J by 2 bases, with 9 bases between the two germline ends. This CDR3 contains 15 residues. Per germline, CDR1 SNHLY and CDR2 FYNNEI.